A selection of T cell receptor beta chains follows, all from one sample in a study of blood T cell repertoires in COVID-19. Measured with immunoSEQ multiplex PCR; TCRdb has only the in-frame clones, and not every one. The sample carries about 210,000 clones, 83% recorded once. Sequencing was performed on peripheral blood. These receptor sequences come from a woman in her 50s with acute or convalescent COVID-19. The CDR3 runs from the conserved cysteine through the conserved F or W. D genes are given only for firm matches. Not all rows give a size; the values are once, few, many and, for expanded clones, a class.

>-|TRBV2|TRBJ2-5|-
TGTGCCAGCAGGTCCGGAGAGACCCAGTACTTC
CASRSGETQYF
>TRBD1|TRBV28|TRBJ1-1|-
TGTGCCAGCAGTTTAGGAGGACAGGGGGCGAACACTGAAGCTTTCTTT
CASSLGGQGANTEAFF
>TRBD1|TRBV24-1|TRBJ2-5|once
TGTGCCACCAGTGATCGACAGGGGGTGGGAGAGACCCAGTACTTC
CATSDRQGVGETQYF
>TRBD1|TRBV6-6|TRBJ1-2|-
TGTGCCAGCAGTTACTCGAGACAGGGGTTTTATGGCTACACCTTC
CASSYSRQGFYGYTF
>-|TRBV19|TRBJ1-2|-
TGTGCCAGTAGTATAGACGCCAGGGAAGACTATGGCTACACCTTC
CASSIDAREDYGYTF
>TRBD1|TRBV5-6|TRBJ1-2|-
TGTGCCAGCAGCTTCGGACAGGGTAACTATGGCTACACCTTC
CASSFGQGNYGYTF
>TRBD1|TRBV10-3|TRBJ2-7|-
TGTGCCATCAGTCCAGGGACAGGGGGCGTCGAGCAGTACTTC
CAISPGTGGVEQYF
>-|TRBV3-1/TRBV3-2|TRBJ1-1|few
TGTGCCAGCAGCCCGCCGGCAGGGAGGACTGAAGCTTTCTTT
CASSPPAGRTEAFF
>TRBD2|TRBV18|TRBJ2-7|-
TGTGCCAGCTCAGCAGGGACTAGCGAGACCTACGAGCAGTACTTC
CASSAGTSETYEQYF
>TRBD2|TRBV10-3|TRBJ2-3|-
TGTGCCTCCAGCGGGGGAAGGGGCACAGATACGCAGTATTTT
CASSGGRGTDTQYF
>-|TRBV3-1/TRBV3-2|TRBJ1-1|-
TGTGCCAGCAGCCAAGAGAGGTACACTGAAGCTTTCTTT
CASSQERYTEAFF
>-|TRBV5-1|TRBJ1-1|-
TGCGCCAGCAGCTTACAGGATTCTACGAACACTGAAGCTTTCTTT
CASSLQDSTNTEAFF
>-|TRBV5-1|TRBJ1-4|-
TGCGCCAGCAGCTTGGCCAGTGCAACTAATGAAAAACTGTTTTTT
CASSLASATNEKLFF
>TRBD2|TRBV19|TRBJ2-3|once
TGTGCCAGTAGTCCCCAGGGAGGGCTGAGCACAGATACGCAGTATTTT
CASSPQGGLSTDTQYF
>-|TRBV27|TRBJ2-3|-
TGTGCCACTTCAGCCCAGGGATTGGCAACAGATACGCAGTATTTT
CATSAQGLATDTQYF
>TRBD1|TRBV5-8|TRBJ1-2|-
TGTGCCAGCAGCACCACAACCGGGACAGCCGCCGATAACTATGGCTACACCTTC
CASSTTTGTAADNYGYTF
>-|TRBV5-1|TRBJ2-3|few
TGCGCCAGCAGCTTGGGCCCTGGTGAAGCCACCCGGGATACGCAGTATTTT
CASSLGPGEATRDTQYF
>-|TRBV7-2|TRBJ2-7|-
TGTGCCAGCAGCTTAGCCGCCCTATGGGAGCAGTACTTC
CASSLAALWEQYF
>-|TRBV15|TRBJ2-1|-
TGTGCCACCAGTATTGCGGGGGCTTACAATGAGCAGTTCTTC
CATSIAGAYNEQFF
>TRBD1|TRBV5-5|TRBJ1-2|-
TGTGCCAGCAGCTTGGCGCCCGGGACAGGGGGGAGTGGCTACACCTTC
CASSLAPGTGGSGYTF
>-|TRBV28|TRBJ2-7|few
TGTGCCAGCAGTCCTACTCCAGGGCAAGACGAGCAGTACTTC
CASSPTPGQDEQYF
>-|TRBV30|TRBJ1-6|-
TGTGCCTGGAGCGGGTGGTATAATTCACCCCTCCACTTT
CAWSGWYNSPLHF
>-|TRBV7-9|TRBJ2-7|few
TGTGCCAGCAGCTGGGTTCAGGGCCCCTCCTACGAGCAGTACTTC
CASSWVQGPSYEQYF